Below, 5 T cell receptor beta chains from the same sample are listed, as sequenced in a study of post-analysis software for immune sequencing data. For these receptors, no antigen is known. Overall study results and limits: Comparison of patients with controls showed roughly five TRBV segments more frequent in patients, TRBV5-6, TRBV5-1 and TRBV20-1 among them.

Unique molecular identifiers featured in each of the TCR beta cDNA libraries. TCRdb analysed the PCR reads with MiXCR anew, one entry per CDR3 protein. The sample has hundreds of thousands of distinct CDR3 sequences, 53% seen once. The material sequenced was blood. Receptor source: a girl under 18 with multiple sclerosis.

The sample holds a few counts of this clonotype. This chain uses TRBV20-1 with TRBJ2-6; possible D gene TRBD1, 6 bases. Germline values: CDR1 DFQATT, CDR2 SNEGSKA (reference sequence). V was cut by 7 bases and J by 17 bases, with 12 bases left in between. The CDR3 contains 9 residues. This CDR3 reads CSDRVGVTF. The DNA of the CDR3 is TGCAGTGACAGGGTGGGGGTGACTTTC.

The CDR3 here is CSVGQGAIGYTF. CDR3 DNA: TGCAGCGTTGGACAGGGGGCAATTGGCTACACCTTC. The rearrangement uses TRBV29-1 and TRBJ1-2, with 10 bases identical to TRBD1. V dropped 4 bases and J dropped 7; count of bases not matched to a gene: 3. Per the germline V gene, CDR1 is SQVTM and CDR2 is ANQGSEA. The CDR3 has 12 residues.

The chain employs TRBV21-1 and TRBJ2-7. TRBV21-1 constitutes a pseudogene. This CDR3 comprises 13 residues. DNA of the CDR3: TGTGCCAGCAGCAAATGCGGGACCTACGAGCAGTACTTC. Amino acids: CASSKCGTYEQYF.

The genes are TRBV6-6 and TRBJ1-2; 11 bases line up with TRBD1. CDR1 is MNHNY, CDR2 SVGAGI, per germline (reference sequence). The junction had 5 bases not matched to a gene; V was cut back by 2 bases and J by 3 bases. The CDR3 length is 16 residues. CDR3 region: CASSYGDRGNDYGYTF. The CDR3, as DNA: TGTGCCAGCAGTTACGGGGACAGGGGGAATGACTATGGCTACACCTTC.

The V gene is TRBV5-1, the J gene TRBJ2-7; the match to TRBD2 covers 8 bases. From germline, CDR1 is SGHRS and CDR2 YFSETQ. The trim removed 3 bases at V and 2 bases at J, leaving 16 bases unmatched. The CDR3 runs to 18 residues. CDR3 in DNA: TGCGCCAGCAGCTCCGGCCCCTCTTTAGCGGGATTAGCCTACGAGCAGTACTTC. Its protein is CASSSGPSLAGLAYEQYF.